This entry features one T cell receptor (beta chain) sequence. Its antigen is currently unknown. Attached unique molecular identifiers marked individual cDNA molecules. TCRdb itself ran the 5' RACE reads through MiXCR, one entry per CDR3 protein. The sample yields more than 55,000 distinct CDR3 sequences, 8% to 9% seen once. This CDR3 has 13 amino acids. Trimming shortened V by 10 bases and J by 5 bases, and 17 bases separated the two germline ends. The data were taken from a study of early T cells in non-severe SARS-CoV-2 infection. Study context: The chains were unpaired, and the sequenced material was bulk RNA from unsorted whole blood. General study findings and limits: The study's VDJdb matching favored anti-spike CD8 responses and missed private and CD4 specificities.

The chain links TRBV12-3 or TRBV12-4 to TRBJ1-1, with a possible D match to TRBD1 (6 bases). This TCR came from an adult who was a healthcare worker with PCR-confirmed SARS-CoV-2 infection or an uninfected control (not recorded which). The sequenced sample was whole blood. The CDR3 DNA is TGTGCCACATGTACAGGGAGCGGGACTGAAGCTTTCTTT. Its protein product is CATCTGSGTEAFF.